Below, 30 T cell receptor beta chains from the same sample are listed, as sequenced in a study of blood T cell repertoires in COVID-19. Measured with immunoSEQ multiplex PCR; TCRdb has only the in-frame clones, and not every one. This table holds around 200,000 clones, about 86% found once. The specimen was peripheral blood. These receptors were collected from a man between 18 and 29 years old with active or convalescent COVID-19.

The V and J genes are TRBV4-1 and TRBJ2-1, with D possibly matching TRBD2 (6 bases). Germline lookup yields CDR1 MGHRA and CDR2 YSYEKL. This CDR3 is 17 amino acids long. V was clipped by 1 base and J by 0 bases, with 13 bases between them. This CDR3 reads CASSQVPGLSSYNEQFF. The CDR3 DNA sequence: TGCGCCAGCAGCCAAGTTCCGGGACTGAGCTCCTACAATGAGCAGTTCTTC.

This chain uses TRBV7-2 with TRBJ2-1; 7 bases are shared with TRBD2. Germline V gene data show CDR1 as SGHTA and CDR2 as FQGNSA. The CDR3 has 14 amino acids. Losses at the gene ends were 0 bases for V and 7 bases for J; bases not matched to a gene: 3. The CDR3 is CASSLAGGRNEQFF. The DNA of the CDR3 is TGTGCCAGCAGCTTAGCGGGGGGGAGGAATGAGCAGTTCTTC.

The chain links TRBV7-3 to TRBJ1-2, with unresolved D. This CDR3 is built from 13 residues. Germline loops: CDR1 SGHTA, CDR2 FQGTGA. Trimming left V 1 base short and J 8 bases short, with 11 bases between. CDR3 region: CASSLNPGEGYTF. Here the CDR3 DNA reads TGTGCCAGCAGCTTAAATCCCGGGGAAGGCTACACCTTC.

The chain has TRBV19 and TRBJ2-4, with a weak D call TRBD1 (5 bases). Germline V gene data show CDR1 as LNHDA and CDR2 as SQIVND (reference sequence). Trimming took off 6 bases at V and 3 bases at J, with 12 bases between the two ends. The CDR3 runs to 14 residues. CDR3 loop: CASRFRANKNIQYF. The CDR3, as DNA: TGTGCCAGTAGATTCAGGGCAAACAAAAACATTCAGTACTTC.

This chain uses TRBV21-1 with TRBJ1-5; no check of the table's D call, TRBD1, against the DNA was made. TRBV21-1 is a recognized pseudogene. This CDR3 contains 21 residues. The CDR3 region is CASSEFPPQSRQGRGNQPQHF. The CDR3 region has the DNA TGTGCCAGCAGCGAGTTCCCACCCCAATCGCGACAGGGAAGGGGCAATCAGCCCCAGCATTTT.

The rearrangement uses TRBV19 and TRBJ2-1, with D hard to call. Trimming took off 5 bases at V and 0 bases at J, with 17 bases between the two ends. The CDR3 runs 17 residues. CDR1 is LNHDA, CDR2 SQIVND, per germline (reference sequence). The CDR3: CASSYAADLSSYNEQFF. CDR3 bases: TGTGCCAGTAGTTATGCGGCTGACTTGAGCTCCTACAATGAGCAGTTCTTC.

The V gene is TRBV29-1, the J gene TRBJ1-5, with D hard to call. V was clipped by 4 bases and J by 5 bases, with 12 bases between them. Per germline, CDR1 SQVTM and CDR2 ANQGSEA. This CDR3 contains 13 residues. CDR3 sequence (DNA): TGCAGCGTTGCAAACAGTCGAGATCAGCCCCAGCATTTT. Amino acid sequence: CSVANSRDQPQHF.

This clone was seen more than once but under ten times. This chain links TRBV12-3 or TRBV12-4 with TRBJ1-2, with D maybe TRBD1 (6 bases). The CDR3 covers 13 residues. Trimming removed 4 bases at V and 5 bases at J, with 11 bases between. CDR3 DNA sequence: TGTGCCAGCAGTTCATCAGGGGATTATGGCTACACCTTC. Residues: CASSSSGDYGYTF.

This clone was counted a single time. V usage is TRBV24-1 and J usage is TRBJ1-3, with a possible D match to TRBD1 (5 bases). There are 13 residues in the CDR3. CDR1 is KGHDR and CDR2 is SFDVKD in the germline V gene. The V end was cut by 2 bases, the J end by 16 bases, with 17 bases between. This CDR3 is CATSDWREQGLYF. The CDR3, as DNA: TGTGCCACCAGTGATTGGAGAGAGCAGGGACTGTATTTT.

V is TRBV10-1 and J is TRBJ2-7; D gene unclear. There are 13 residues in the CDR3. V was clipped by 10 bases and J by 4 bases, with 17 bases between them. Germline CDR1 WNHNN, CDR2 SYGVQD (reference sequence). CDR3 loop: CATRPHRDYEQYF. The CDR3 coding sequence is TGCGCCACCCGACCACACAGAGATTACGAGCAGTACTTC.

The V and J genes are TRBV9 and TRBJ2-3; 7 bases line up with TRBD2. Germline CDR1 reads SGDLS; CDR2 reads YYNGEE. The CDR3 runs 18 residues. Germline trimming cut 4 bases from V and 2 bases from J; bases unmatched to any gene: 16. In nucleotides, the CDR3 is TGTGCCAGCAGCCACCATTTCCTTCTCGGGACTACCACAGATACGCAGTATTTT. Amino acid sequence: CASSHHFLLGTTTDTQYF. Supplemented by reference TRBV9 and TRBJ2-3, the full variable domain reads DSGVTQTPKHLITATGQRVTLRCSPRSGDLSVYWYQQSLDQGLQFLIQYYNGEERAKGNILERFSAQQFPDLHSELNLSSLELGDSALYFCASSHHFLLGTTTDTQYFGPGTRLTVL.

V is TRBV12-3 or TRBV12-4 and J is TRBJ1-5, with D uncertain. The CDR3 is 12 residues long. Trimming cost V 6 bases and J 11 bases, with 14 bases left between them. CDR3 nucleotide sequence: TGTGCCAGCAGGAGAGGGCCGGCTGCCCAGCATTTT. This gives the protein CASRRGPAAQHF.

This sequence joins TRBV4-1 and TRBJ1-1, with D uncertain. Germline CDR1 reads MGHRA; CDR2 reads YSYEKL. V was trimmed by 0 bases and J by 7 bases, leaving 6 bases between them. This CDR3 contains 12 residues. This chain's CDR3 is CASSQDNIEAFF. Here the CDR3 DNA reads TGCGCCAGCAGCCAAGATAATATTGAAGCTTTCTTT.

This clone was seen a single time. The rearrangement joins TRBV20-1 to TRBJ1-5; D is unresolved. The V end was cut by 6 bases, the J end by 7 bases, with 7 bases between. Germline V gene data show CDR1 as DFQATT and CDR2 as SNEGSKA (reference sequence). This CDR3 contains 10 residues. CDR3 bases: TGCAGTGCGGGAGGGCAGCCCCAGCATTTT. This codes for CSAGGQPQHF.

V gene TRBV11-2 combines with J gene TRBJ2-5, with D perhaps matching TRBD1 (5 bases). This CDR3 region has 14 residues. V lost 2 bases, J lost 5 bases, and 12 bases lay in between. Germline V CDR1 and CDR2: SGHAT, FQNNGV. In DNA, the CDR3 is TGTGCCAGCAGCTTATTCCAGGGCTGGGAGACCCAGTACTTC. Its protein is CASSLFQGWETQYF.

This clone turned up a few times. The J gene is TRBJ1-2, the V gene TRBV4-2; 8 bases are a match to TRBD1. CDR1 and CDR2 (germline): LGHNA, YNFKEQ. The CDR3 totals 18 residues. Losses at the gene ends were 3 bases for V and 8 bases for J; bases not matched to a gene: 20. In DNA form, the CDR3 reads TGTGCCAGCAGCCATTATTTCCGACAGGGGCGCCTTCTGGAGGGCTACACCTTC. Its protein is CASSHYFRQGRLLEGYTF.

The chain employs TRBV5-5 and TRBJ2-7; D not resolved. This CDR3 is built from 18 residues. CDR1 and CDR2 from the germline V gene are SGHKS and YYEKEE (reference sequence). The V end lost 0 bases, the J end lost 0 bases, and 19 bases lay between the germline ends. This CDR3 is CASSLEADFLDSSYEQYF. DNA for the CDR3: TGTGCCAGCAGCTTGGAAGCAGACTTCTTGGATAGCTCCTACGAGCAGTACTTC.

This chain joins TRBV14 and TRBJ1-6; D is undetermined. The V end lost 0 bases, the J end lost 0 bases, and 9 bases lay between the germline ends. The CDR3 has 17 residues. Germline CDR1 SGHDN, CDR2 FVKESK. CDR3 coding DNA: TGTGCCAGCAGCCAAGAGCGGCCCAACTCCTATAATTCACCCCTCCACTTT. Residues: CASSQERPNSYNSPLHF.

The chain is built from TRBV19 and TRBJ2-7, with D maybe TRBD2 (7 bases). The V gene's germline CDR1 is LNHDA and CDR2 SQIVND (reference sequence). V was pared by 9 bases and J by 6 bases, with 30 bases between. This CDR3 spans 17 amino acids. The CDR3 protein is CASAPGPPPGGASEQYF. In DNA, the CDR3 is TGTGCCAGCGCACCTGGGCCTCCCCCTGGGGGGGCGAGCGAGCAGTACTTC. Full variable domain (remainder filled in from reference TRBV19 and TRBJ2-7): DGGITQSPKYLFRKEGQNVTLSCEQNLNHDAMYWYRQDPGQGLRLIYYSQIVNDFQKGDIAEGYSVSREKKESFPLTVTSAQKNPTAFYLCASAPGPPPGGASEQYFGPGTRLTVT.

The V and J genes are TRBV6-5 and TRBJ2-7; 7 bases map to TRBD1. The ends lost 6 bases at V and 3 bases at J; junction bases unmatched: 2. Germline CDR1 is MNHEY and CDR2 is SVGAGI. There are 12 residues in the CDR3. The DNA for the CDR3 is TGTGCCAGCAGCGGGGACAGCTACGAGCAGTACTTC. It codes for CASSGDSYEQYF.

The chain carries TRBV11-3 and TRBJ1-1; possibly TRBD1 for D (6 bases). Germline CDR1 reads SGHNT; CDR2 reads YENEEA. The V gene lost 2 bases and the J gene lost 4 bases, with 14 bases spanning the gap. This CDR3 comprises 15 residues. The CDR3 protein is CASSLLRGWSTEAFF. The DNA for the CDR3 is TGTGCCAGCAGCTTACTCAGGGGATGGAGCACTGAAGCTTTCTTT.

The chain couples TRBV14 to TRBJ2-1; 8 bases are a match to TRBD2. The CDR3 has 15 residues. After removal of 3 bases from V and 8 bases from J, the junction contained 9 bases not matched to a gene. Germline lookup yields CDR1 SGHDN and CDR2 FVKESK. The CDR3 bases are TGTGCCAGCAGCCACGAAGCGGGAGTTCTCGATGAGCAGTTCTTC. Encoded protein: CASSHEAGVLDEQFF.

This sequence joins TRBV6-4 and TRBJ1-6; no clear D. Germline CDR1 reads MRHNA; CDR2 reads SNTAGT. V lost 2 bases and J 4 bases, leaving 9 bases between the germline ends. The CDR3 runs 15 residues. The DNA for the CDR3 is TGTGCCAGCAGTGACACGGGATGGTATAATTCACCCCTCCACTTT. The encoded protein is CASSDTGWYNSPLHF.

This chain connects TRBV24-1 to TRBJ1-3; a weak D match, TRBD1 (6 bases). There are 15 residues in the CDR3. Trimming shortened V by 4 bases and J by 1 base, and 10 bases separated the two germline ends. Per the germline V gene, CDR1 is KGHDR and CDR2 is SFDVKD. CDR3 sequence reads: CATSDPQGSGNTIYF. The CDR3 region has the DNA TGTGCCACCAGTGACCCGCAGGGGTCTGGAAACACCATATATTTT.

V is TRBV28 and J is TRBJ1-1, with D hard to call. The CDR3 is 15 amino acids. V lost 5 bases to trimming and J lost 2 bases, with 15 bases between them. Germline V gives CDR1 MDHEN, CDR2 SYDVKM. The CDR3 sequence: CASSDWRVFNTEAFF. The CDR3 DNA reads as TGTGCCAGCAGTGACTGGAGGGTCTTTAACACTGAAGCTTTCTTT.

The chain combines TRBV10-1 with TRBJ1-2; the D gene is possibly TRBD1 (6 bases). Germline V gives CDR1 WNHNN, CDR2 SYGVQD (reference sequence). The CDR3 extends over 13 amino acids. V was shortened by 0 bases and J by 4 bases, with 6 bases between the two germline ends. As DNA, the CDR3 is TGCGCCAGCAGTGAGTCCAGGGGCTATGGCTACACCTTC. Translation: CASSESRGYGYTF.

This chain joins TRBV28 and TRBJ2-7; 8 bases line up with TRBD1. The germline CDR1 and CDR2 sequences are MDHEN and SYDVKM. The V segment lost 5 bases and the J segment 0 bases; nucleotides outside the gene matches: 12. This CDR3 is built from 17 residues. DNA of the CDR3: TGTGCCAGCAGTCCCCTTATCTGGGACAGGACCTCCTACGAGCAGTACGTC. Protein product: CASSPLIWDRTSYEQYV.

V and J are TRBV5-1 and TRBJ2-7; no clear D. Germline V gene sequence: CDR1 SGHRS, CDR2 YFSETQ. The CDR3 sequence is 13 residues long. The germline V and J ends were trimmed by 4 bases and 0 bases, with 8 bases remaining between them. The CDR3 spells CASSQTSSYEQYF. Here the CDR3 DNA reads TGCGCCAGCAGCCAGACATCCTCCTACGAGCAGTACTTC.

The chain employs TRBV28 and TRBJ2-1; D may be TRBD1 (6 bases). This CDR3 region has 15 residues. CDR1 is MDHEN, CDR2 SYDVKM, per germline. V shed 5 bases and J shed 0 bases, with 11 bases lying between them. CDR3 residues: CASSRRGSSYNEQFF. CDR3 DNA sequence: TGTGCCAGCAGTCGAAGGGGGAGCTCCTACAATGAGCAGTTCTTC.

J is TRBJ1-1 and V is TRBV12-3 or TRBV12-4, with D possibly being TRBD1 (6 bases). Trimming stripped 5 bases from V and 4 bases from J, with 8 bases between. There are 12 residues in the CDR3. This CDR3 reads CASSRRGTEAFF. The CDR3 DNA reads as TGTGCCAGCAGTCGCAGGGGCACTGAAGCTTTCTTT.